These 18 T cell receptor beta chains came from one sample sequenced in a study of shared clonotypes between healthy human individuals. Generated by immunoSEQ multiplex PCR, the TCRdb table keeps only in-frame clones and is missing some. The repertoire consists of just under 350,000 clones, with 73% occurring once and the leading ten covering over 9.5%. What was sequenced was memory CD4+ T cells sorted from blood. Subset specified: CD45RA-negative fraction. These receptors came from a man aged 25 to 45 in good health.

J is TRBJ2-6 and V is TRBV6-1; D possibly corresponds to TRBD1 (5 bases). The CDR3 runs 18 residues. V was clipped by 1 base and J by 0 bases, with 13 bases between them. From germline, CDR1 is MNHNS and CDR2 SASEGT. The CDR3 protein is CASSEGPSGNSGANVLTF. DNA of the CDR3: TGTGCCAGCAGTGAAGGACCATCAGGGAACTCTGGGGCCAACGTCCTGACTTTC.

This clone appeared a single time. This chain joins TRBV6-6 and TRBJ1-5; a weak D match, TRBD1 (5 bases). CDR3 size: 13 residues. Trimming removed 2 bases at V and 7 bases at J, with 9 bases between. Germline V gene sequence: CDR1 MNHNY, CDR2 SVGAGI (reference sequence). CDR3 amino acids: CASSYAGMQPQHF. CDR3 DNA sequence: TGTGCCAGCAGTTACGCAGGGATGCAGCCCCAGCATTTT.

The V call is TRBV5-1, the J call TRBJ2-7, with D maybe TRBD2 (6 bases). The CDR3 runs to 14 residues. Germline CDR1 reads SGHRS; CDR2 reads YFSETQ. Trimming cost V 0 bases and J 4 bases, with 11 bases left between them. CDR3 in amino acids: CASSLALGGYEQYF. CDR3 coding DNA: TGCGCCAGCAGCTTGGCCCTCGGAGGGTACGAGCAGTACTTC.

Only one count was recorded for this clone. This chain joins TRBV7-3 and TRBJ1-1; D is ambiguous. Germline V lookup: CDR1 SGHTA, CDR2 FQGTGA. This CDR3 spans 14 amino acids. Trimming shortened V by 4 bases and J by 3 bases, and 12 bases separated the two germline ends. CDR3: CASSSGSRDTEAFF. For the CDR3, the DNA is TGTGCCAGCAGCTCGGGGAGTCGGGACACTGAAGCTTTCTTT.

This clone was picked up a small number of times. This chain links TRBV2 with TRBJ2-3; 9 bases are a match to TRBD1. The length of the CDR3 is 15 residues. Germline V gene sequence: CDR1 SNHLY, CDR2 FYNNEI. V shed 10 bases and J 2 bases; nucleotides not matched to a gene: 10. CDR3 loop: CATHENRGLTDTQYF. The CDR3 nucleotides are TGTGCCACCCACGAGAACAGGGGGCTCACAGATACGCAGTATTTT. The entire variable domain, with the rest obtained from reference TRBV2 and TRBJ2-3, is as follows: EPEVTQTPSHQVTQMGQEVILRCVPISNHLYFYWYRQILGQKVEFLVSFYNNEISEKSEIFDDQFSVERPDGSNFTLKIRSTKLEDSAMYFCATHENRGLTDTQYFGPGTRLTVL.

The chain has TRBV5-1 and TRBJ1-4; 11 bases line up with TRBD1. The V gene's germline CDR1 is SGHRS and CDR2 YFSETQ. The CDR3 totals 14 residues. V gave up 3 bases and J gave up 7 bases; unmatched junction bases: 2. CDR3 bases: TGCGCCAGCAGCTCGGGACAGGGGGTTGAAAAACTGTTTTTT. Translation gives CASSSGQGVEKLFF.

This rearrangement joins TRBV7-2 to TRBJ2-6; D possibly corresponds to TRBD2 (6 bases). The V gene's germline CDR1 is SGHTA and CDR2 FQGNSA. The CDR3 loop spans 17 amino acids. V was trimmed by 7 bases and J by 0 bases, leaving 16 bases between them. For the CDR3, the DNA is TGTGCCAGCATCGCGGGACGGTCCCTCTCTGGGGCCAACGTCCTGACTTTC. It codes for CASIAGRSLSGANVLTF.

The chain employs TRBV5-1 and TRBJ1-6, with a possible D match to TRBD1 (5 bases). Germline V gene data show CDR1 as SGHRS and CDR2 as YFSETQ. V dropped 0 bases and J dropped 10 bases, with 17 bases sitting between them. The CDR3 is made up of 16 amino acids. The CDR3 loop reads CASSLAGTSRASPLHF. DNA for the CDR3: TGCGCCAGCAGCTTGGCAGGGACGTCTAGGGCCTCACCCCTCCACTTT.

DNA for the CDR3: TGTGCCAGCAGTCCCACGGGGGTACAGGGCTTGGGGTTCTTC. It specifies CASSPTGVQGLGFF. J is TRBJ2-1 and V is TRBV7-2, with D perhaps assigned TRBD1 or TRBD2 (6 bases each). The germline gives CDR1 SGHTA, CDR2 FQGNSA. The ends were cut back, 6 bases at V and 15 bases at J, with 24 bases in the middle. The CDR3 is 14 amino acids. Using reference TRBV7-2 and TRBJ2-1 for the parts outside the CDR3, the full variable domain is GAGVSQSPSNKVTEKGKDVELRCDPISGHTALYWYRQSLGQGLEFLIYFQGNSAPDKSGLPSDRFSAERTGGSVSTLTIQRTQQEDSAVYLCASSPTGVQGLGFFGPGTRLTVL.

This chain's CDR3 is CAISESVGGGSNTEAFF. The CDR3 coding sequence is TGTGCCATCAGTGAGTCGGTAGGAGGAGGTTCGAACACTGAAGCTTTCTTT. This chain uses TRBV10-3 with TRBJ1-1; D remains unclear. The length of the CDR3 is 17 residues. The germline gives CDR1 ENHRY, CDR2 SYGVKD. Deletions cut 0 bases from V and 1 base from J, with 15 bases between.

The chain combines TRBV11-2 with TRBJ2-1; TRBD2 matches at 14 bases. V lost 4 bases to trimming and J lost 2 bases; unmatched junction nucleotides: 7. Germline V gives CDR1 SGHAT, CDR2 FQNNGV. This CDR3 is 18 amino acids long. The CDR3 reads CASSSGLAGEAAYNEQFF. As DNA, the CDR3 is TGTGCCAGCAGCTCGGGACTAGCGGGAGAAGCCGCCTACAATGAGCAGTTCTTC.

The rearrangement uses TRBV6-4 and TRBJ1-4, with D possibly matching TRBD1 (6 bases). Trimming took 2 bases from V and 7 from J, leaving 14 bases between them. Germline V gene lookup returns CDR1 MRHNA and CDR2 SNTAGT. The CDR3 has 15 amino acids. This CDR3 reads CASSDPHRDGEKLFF. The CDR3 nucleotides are TGTGCCAGCAGTGACCCCCACAGGGATGGTGAAAAACTGTTTTTT.

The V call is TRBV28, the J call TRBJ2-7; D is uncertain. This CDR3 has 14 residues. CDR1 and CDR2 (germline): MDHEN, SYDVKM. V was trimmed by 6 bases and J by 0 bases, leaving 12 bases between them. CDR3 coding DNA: TGTGCCAGCAGCTCCGTTAGGTACTCCTACGAGCAGTACTTC. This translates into CASSSVRYSYEQYF.

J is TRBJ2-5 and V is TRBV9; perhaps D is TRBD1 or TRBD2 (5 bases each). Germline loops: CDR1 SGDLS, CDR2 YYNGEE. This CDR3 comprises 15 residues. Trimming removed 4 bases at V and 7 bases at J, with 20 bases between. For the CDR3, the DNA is TGTGCCAGCAGCCCCCGGGACCGCCTGGGGTTGACCCAGTACTTC. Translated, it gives CASSPRDRLGLTQYF.

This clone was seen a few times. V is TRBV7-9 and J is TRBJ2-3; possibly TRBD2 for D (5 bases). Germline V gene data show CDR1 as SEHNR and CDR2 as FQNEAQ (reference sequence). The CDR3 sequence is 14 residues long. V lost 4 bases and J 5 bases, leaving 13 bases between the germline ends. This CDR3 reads CASSSEVRGDTQYF. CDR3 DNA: TGTGCCAGCAGCTCCGAGGTCCGGGGAGATACGCAGTATTTT.

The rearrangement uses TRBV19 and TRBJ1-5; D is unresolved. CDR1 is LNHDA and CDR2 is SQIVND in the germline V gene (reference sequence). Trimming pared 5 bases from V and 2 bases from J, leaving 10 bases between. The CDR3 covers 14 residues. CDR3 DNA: TGTGCCAGTAGTCCCGACGGTGGCAATCAGCCCCAGCATTTT. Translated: CASSPDGGNQPQHF.

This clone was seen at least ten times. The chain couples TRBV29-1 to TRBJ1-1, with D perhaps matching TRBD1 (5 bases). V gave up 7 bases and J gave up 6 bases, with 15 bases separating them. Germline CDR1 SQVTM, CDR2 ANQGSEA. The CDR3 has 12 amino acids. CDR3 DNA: TGCAGCGCAGACGACAGTCGGGCTGAAGCTTTCTTT. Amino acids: CSADDSRAEAFF.

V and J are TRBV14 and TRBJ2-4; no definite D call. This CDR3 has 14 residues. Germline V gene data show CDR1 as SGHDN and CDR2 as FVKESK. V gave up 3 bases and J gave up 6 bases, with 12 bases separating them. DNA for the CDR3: TGTGCCAGCAGCCAGGCAGGTCGAGGAAACATTCAGTACTTC. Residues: CASSQAGRGNIQYF.